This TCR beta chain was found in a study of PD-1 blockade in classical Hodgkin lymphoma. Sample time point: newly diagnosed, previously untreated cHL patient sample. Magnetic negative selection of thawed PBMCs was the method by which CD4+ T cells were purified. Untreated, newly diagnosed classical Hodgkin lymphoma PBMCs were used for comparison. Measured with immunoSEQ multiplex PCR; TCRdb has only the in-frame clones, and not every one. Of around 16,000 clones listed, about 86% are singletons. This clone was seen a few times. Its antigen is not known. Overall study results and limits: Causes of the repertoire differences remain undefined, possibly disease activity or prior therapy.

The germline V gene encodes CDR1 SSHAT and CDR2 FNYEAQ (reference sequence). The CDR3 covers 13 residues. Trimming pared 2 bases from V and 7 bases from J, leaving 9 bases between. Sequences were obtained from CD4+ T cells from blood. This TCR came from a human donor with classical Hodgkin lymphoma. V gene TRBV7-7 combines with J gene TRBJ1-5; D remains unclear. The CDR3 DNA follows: TGTGCCAGCAGCTTATTTGAGGGCCAGCCCCAGCATTTT. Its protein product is CASSLFEGQPQHF.